This T cell receptor (beta chain) was identified in a study of T cell repertoires in cytomegalovirus infection (dated by TCRdb to between 2017 and 2020). About the study as a whole: Recently identified HLA-C-restricted CMV epitopes, whose presentation resists viral immunomodulation, were targeted by peptide stimulations together with well-studied HLA-B-restricted epitopes. Donor HLA type was relevant to the analysis, because carriage of CMV infection together with the matching HLA type was indicated by public TCR beta signatures.

Explained via the paper, the treatment or condition label denotes: in vitro stimulation with specific CMV peptide epitopes to enrich CMV-specific T cells. The CDR3 covers 14 residues, taking in both the cysteine and the phenylalanine. Only CDR3 DNA is held: 42 bases, read in frame from base 1. Trimming removed 6 bases from V and 0 bases from J, leaving 11 bases between the germline ends. The germline V gene (reference sequence) provides CDR1 MNHEY and CDR2 SMNVEV. Worth noting for this clonotype: The clone's antigen remains unknown. Base qualities are missing; no much larger clone stands one base away.

Instrument used: Illumina HiSeq 1500. Through fastp at Q25 and MiXCR, TCRdb rebuilt clones from the public reads, retaining in-frame beta chains. Every CDR3 protein is listed once, alongside the most common genes and DNA of its rows. This sample has some 940,000 distinct CDR3 sequences in its table, and around 30% of those were observed once. The top ten clonotypes cover roughly an eighth of the sample. Overall study results and their limits: In the ex vivo response, HLA-C-restricted CMV-specific TCR beta clonotypes were dominant, and in two of eight donors the single most frequent clonotype came from this HLA-C-restricted group. In both this cohort and an independent cohort of 350 to 400 donors, the cumulative frequency of public TCR beta family members distinguished carriers of CMV infection plus the relevant HLA type.

The sequence came from a human donor in good health (CMV status not recorded). Some clones in this sample may be carry-over from other donors' samples. The chain links TRBV27 with TRBJ1-1, with no confident D gene call. This material consisted of cultured CD8+ T cells from PBMCs, taken from culture after CMV antigen stimulation. The CDR3 loop reads CASRFDGMNTEAFF. The DNA sequence is given as TGTGCCAGCAGGTTTGACGGAATGAACACTGAAGCTTTCTTT.